This entry features one T cell receptor (beta chain) sequence. Its antigen is as yet unknown. It was with a sample-barcoded 5' primer and a J-beta primer mix that a second PCR of roughly 6 to 12 cycles was run. With 12 random nucleotides, a template-switch adaptor tagged each individual cDNA molecule. All samples yielded 2.5 million or more CDR3-containing paired-end reads. MiXCR was run by TCRdb on the 5' RACE reads, yielding one entry per CDR3 protein. The data show 1.5 million to 2 million distinct CDR3 sequences, around half seen once. This CDR3 is built from 16 residues. V was clipped by 6 bases and J by 5 bases; unmatched bases: 9. Germline-derived CDR1 and CDR2 are SEHNR and FQNEAQ (reference sequence). Researchers collected roughly 9.8 milliliters of peripheral blood from every single donor. The sample is drawn from a study of blood T cells in healthy people across ages. Study-wide results and caveats: TCR beta diversity was tightly associated with the proportion of naive T cells.

The receptor was isolated from a woman aged 40 to 50 in good health. V is TRBV7-9 and J is TRBJ1-4; 10 nucleotides line up with TRBD1. Sequenced material: blood. The CDR3 region has the DNA TGTGCCAGCAGGACCGGGACAGGGGTCCCAAATGAAAAACTGTTTTTT. Its protein product is CASRTGTGVPNEKLFF.